This TCR beta chain was captured in a study of neurological immune-mediated disorders. Study background: Secondary progressive disease was present in 3, and relapsing-remitting disease in around 31, of the approximately 35 multiple sclerosis patients.

TCRdb re-called the 5' RACE reads through MiXCR, storing one row per CDR3 protein. Among tens of thousands of distinct CDR3 sequences, 4% to 6% were seen once, and the ten largest hold less than 4%. CDR3 size: 14 residues. V was trimmed by 5 bases and J by 1 base, leaving 12 bases between them. Per the germline V gene, CDR1 is SGHRS and CDR2 is YFSETQ. This clonotype was observed many times. The sequence came from a woman between 50 and 59 years old with multiple sclerosis. The chain is built from TRBV5-1 and TRBJ2-5; D remains ambiguous. Specimen: PBMCs. CDR3 DNA: TGCGCCAGCAGAACGATGACGCTCCAAGAGACCCAGTACTTC. It encodes CASRTMTLQETQYF.